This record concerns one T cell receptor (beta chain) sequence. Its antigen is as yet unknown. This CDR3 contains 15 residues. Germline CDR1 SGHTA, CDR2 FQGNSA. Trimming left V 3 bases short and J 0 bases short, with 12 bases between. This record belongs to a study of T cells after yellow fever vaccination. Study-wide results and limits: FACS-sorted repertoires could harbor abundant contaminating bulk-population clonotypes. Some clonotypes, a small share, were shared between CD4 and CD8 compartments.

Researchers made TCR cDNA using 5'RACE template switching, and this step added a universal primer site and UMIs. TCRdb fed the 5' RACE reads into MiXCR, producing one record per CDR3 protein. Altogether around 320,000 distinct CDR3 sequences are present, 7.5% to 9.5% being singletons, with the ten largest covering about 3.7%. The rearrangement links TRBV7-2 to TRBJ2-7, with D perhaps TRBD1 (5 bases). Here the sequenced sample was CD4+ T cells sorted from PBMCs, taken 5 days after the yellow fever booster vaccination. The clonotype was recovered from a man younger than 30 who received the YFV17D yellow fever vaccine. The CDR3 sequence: CASSFSRENSYEQYF. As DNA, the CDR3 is TGTGCCAGCAGCTTCTCCAGGGAAAACTCCTACGAGCAGTACTTC. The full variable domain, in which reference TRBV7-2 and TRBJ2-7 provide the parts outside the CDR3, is GAGVSQSPSNKVTEKGKDVELRCDPISGHTALYWYRQSLGQGLEFLIYFQGNSAPDKSGLPSDRFSAERTGGSVSTLTIQRTQQEDSAVYLCASSFSRENSYEQYFGPGTRLTVT.